Here is one T cell receptor beta chain with its context. The sample originates from a study of shared clonotypes between healthy human individuals. TCRdb keeps only in-frame clones here, not all; method: immunoSEQ multiplex PCR. The data hold roughly 510,000 clones, with almost 80% observed a single time. This CDR3 has 13 amino acids. The ends lost 4 bases at V and 6 bases at J; junction bases unmatched: 4. Per germline, CDR1 SGHAT and CDR2 FQNNGV. The J gene is TRBJ1-2, the V gene TRBV11-2; TRBD1 aligns across 8 bases. This receptor was identified in a woman between 40 and 55 years old in good health. Some clones in this sample may be carry-over from other donors' samples. The specimen sequenced was PBMCs. This chain's CDR3 is CASSYGQGNGYTF. In DNA form, the CDR3 reads TGTGCCAGCAGCTACGGACAGGGAAATGGCTACACCTTC.